This is a list of T cell receptor beta chains from one sample in a study of T-cell memory formation after mild COVID-19. One entry per CDR3 protein results from TCRdb running MiXCR on the 5' RACE reads. Counted here are roughly 50,000 distinct CDR3 sequences, 9.5% occurring once; the ten biggest clones make up 1.2%. The sample taken for sequencing was PBMCs or a T cell subset sorted from them (not recorded which). Receptors were obtained from a man between 18 and 35 years old who had mild COVID-19 (a few samples of this study predate the infection). Cell type and time point are not known. Both conserved end residues are trimmed from each CDR3. The order of the fields is J gene, clone size, V gene, CDR3 length, D gene, CDR3 protein. A D gene is named only where the DNA matches it firmly. Clone size, where shown, is once, few, many, or a class for clones that have expanded.

TRBJ2-7 | NA | TRBV7-2 | 12 | NA | ASSHRVMDYEQY
TRBJ1-5 | few | TRBV5-1 | 11 | NA | ASSFDGDQPQH
TRBJ2-5 | NA | TRBV4-1 | 15 | TRBD2 | ASSQDINGGLQETQY
TRBJ2-3 | NA | TRBV29-1 | 12 | TRBD1 | SPVFGQGGDTQY
TRBJ1-6 | few | TRBV7-2 | 12 | NA | ASSLAGLDSPLH
TRBJ1-3 | few | TRBV5-5 | 12 | NA | ASSSTRSGNTIY
TRBJ1-2 | few | TRBV7-8 | 14 | TRBD1 | ASSLSSGTGGFGYT
TRBJ2-2 | NA | TRBV5-4 | 11 | NA | ASSRDRGGELF
TRBJ2-3 | few | TRBV7-3 | 15 | TRBD1 | ASSLTTGPGGTDTQY
TRBJ2-2 | NA | TRBV6-5 | 12 | NA | ASRAGGPTGELF
TRBJ1-6 | NA | TRBV4-3 | 11 | TRBD1 | ASSQGTGSPLH
TRBJ2-7 | few | TRBV24-1 | 13 | NA | ATSDFLGALYEQY
TRBJ1-1 | NA | TRBV7-9 | 11 | NA | ASRPGEDTEAF
TRBJ2-2 | many | TRBV20-1 | 14 | TRBD1 | SARDLRTGSTGELF
TRBJ2-1 | NA | TRBV2 | 13 | TRBD2 | ASSVDSGGYNEQF
TRBJ1-5 | few | TRBV20-1 | 12 | NA | SARTTVRNQPQH
TRBJ2-3 | many | TRBV27 | 17 | TRBD1 | ASSLWSARGQVISDTQY
TRBJ1-3 | NA | TRBV5-1 | 12 | NA | ASSLNSEGNTIY
TRBJ1-5 | NA | TRBV5-5 | 12 | NA | ASSSSNTFQPRH
TRBJ2-1 | many | TRBV6-5 | 13 | TRBD2 | ASSYRSSGGAKSF
TRBJ2-3 | NA | TRBV20-1 | 12 | NA | SALRRGHTDTQY
TRBJ2-3 | few | TRBV6-7 | 14 | NA | ASSYSSRTSTDTQY
TRBJ2-4 | NA | TRBV27 | 12 | TRBD1 | ASGQGKIKNIQY
TRBJ1-2 | NA | TRBV29-1 | 9 | NA | SVVENYGYT
TRBJ2-1 | many | TRBV5-1 | 13 | NA | ASRAGAGEWNEQF
TRBJ2-1 | many | TRBV4-3 | 13 | NA | ASSQDAVSYNEQF
TRBJ2-5 | NA | TRBV7-3 | 12 | TRBD2 | ASSLNGGVETQY
TRBJ2-5 | NA | TRBV11-2 | 12 | TRBD1 | ASSPGQGLETQY
TRBJ2-6 | many | TRBV5-1 | 13 | NA | ASSFDPSGANVLT
TRBJ2-3 | few | TRBV28 | 12 | TRBD1 | ASSDGTGVAWGL
TRBJ1-2 | NA | TRBV7-2 | 12 | NA | ASSLVGGGDGYT
TRBJ2-2 | few | TRBV7-2 | 14 | NA | ASSFKIGGNTGELF
TRBJ1-1 | few | TRBV7-2 | 11 | NA | ASSLTVNTEAF
TRBJ2-1 | NA | TRBV19 | 13 | TRBD2 | ASKLSGGIDNEQF
TRBJ2-2 | few | TRBV5-1 | 13 | TRBD2 | ASSLPGGDTGELF
TRBJ2-1 | many | TRBV4-3 | 18 | TRBD2 | ASSQDDPSIAGLAHNEQF
TRBJ2-1 | NA | TRBV6-5 | 13 | TRBD2 | ASSYASGGAHEQF
TRBJ1-2 | few | TRBV11-2 | 13 | NA | ASSLEQGRGYGYT
TRBJ2-7 | few | TRBV11-2 | 9 | NA | ASSLIYEQY